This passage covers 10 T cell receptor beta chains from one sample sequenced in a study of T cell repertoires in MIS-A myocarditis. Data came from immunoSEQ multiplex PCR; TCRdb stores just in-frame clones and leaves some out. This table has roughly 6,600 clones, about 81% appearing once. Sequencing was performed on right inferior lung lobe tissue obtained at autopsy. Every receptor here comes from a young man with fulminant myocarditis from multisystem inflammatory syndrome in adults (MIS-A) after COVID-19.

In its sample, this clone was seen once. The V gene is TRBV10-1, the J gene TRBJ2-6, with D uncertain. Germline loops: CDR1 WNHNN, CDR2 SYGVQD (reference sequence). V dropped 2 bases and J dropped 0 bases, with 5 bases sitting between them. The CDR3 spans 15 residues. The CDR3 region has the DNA TGCGCCAGCAGTGAGACCGCCTCTGGGGCCAACGTCCTGACTTTC. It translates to CASSETASGANVLTF.

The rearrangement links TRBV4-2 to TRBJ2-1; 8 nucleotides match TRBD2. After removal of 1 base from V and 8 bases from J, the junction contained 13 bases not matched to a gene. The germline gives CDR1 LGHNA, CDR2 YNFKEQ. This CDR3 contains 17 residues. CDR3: CASSQGPASGGGDEQFF. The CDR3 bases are TGTGCCAGCAGCCAAGGGCCCGCCTCGGGGGGGGGTGATGAGCAGTTCTTC.

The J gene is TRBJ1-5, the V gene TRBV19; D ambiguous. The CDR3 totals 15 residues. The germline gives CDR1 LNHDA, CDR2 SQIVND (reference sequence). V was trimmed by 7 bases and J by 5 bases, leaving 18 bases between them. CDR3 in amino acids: CASTHAGEAYQPQHF. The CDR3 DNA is TGTGCCAGTACCCACGCTGGAGAGGCTTATCAGCCCCAGCATTTT.

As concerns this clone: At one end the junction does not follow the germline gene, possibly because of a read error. The chain's CDR3 is CASSSLTSGSTDTQYF. As DNA, the CDR3 is TGTGCTAGCAGCTCCCTGACTAGCGGGAGCACAGATACGCAGTATTTT. The rearrangement joins TRBV7-7 to TRBJ2-3, with TRBD2 matching 10 bases. Germline V lookup: CDR1 SSHAT, CDR2 FNYEAQ (reference sequence). The CDR3 runs to 16 residues.

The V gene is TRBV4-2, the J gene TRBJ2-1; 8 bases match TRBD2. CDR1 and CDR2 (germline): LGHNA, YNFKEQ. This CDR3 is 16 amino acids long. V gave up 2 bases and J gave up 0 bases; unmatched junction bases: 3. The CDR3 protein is CASSQPGTSSYNEQFF. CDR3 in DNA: TGTGCCAGCAGCCAACCCGGGACTAGCTCCTACAATGAGCAGTTCTTC.

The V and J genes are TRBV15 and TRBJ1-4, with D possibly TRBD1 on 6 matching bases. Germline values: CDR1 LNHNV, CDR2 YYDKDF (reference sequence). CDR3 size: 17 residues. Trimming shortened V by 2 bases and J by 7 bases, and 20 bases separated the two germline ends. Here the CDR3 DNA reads TGTGCCACCAGCAGAAAACGTCTGGGGGCGGTTAGTGAAAAACTGTTTTTT. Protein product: CATSRKRLGAVSEKLFF.

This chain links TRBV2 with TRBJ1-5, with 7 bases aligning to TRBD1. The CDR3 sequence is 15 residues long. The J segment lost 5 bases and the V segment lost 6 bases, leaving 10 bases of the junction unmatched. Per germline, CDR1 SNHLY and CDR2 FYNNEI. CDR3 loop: CASSRDRSVYQPQHF. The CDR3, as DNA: TGTGCCAGCAGCCGGGACAGATCGGTGTATCAGCCCCAGCATTTT.

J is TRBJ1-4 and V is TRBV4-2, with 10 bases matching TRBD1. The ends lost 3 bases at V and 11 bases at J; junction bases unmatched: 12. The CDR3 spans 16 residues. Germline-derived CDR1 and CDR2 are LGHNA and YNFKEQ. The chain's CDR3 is CASSHPPGQGFGKLFF. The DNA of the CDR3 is TGTGCCAGCAGCCATCCACCGGGACAGGGGTTCGGGAAACTGTTTTTT.

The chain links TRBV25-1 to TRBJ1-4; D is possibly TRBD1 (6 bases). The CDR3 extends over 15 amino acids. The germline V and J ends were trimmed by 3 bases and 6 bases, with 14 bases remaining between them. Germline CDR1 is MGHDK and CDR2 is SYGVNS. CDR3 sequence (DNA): TGTGCCAGCAGTGAGGAGGGGGGAGGGTATGAAAAACTGTTTTTT. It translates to CASSEEGGGYEKLFF.

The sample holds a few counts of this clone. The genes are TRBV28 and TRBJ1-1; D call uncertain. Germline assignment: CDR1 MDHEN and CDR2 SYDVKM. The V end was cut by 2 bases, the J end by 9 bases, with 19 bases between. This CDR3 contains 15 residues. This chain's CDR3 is CASSLGSWRPDKAFF. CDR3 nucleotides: TGTGCCAGCAGTTTAGGATCTTGGAGGCCGGATAAAGCTTTCTTT.